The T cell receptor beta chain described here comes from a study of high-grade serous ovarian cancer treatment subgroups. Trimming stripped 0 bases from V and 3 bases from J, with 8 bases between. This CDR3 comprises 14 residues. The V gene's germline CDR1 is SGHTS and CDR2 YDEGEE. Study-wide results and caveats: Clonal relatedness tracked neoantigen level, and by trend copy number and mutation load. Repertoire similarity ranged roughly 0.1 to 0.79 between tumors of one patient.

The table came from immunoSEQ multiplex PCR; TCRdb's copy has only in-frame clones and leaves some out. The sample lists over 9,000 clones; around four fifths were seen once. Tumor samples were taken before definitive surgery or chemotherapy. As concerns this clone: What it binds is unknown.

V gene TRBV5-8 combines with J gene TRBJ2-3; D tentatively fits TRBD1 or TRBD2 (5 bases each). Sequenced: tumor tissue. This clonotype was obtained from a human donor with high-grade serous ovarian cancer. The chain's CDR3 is CASSLGEGTDTQYF. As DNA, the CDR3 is TGTGCCAGCAGCTTGGGTGAGGGGACAGATACGCAGTATTTT.